This T cell receptor (beta chain) was found in a study of vaccination and CD4 T cells after COVID-19. Study at large: Overlapping spike peptides served as the stimulus for the cells. These peptides came from SARS-CoV-2 and from the common cold coronaviruses HCoV-NL63, HCoV-OC43 and HCoV-229E. General observations from the study: Convalescent patients showed a median about 90% of reactive clones that were seen only post-vaccination.

This clonotype ranks as large (0.1 to 1%). Its specificity is unknown. Compared with germline, one end of the junction differs, possibly owing to a read error. The CDR3 contains 16 residues. Germline lookup yields CDR1 SSHAT and CDR2 FNYEAQ (reference sequence). Cultured CD4+ T cells had their DNA profiled by the Oncomine TCR Beta short-read assay. Someone extracted genomic DNA from cultured CD4+ T cells. TCRdb redid the calling of the PCR reads with MiXCR, one entry per CDR3 protein. The sample lists around 17,000 distinct CDR3 sequences; 40% to 50% were seen once. This sample's time point: late sampling 161 to 241 days after vaccination in a few convalescent patients. Indicated treatment: approximately nine-day PBMC culture with coronavirus spike peptide pools or control peptides (ViraFEST assay).

The receptor was isolated from a human donor who had recovered from COVID-19. The specimen was CD4+ T cells from blood, cultured in vitro, collected about 7 months after SARS-CoV-2 vaccination. The chain carries TRBV7-7 and TRBJ2-2; 10 nucleotides match TRBD1. The CDR3: CASSPGTGDVTGELFF. The CDR3 DNA reads as TGTGCTAGCAGCCCGGGGACAGGGGATGTCACCGGGGAGCTGTTTTTT.